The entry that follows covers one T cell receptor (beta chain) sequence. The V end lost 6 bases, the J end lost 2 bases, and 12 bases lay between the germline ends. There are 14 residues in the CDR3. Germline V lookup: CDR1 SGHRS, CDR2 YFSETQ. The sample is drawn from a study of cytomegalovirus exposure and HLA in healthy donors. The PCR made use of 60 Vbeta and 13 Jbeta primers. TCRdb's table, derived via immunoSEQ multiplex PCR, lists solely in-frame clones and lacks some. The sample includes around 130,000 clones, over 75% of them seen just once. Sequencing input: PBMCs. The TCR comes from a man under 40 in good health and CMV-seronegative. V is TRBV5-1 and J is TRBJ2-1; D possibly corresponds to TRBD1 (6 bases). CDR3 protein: CASKGGQPYNEQFF. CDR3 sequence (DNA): TGCGCCAGCAAAGGGGGACAACCCTACAATGAGCAGTTCTTC. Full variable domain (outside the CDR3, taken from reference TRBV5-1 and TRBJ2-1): KAGVTQTPRYLIKTRGQQVTLSCSPISGHRSVSWYQQTPGQGLQFLFEYFSETQRNKGNFPGRFSGRQFSNSRSEMNVSTLELGDSALYLCASKGGQPYNEQFFGPGTRLTVL.